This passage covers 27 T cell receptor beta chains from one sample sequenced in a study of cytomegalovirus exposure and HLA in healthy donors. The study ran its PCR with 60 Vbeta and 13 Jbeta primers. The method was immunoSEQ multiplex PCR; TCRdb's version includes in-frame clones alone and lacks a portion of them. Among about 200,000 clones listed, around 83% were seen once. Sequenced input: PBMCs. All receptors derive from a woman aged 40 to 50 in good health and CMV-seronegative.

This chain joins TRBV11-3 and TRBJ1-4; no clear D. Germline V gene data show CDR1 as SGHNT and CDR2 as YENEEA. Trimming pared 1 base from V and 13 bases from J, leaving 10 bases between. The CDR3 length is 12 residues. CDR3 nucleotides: TGTGCCAGCAGCTTAGGGTCGGGTTCACTGTTTTTT. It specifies CASSLGSGSLFF.

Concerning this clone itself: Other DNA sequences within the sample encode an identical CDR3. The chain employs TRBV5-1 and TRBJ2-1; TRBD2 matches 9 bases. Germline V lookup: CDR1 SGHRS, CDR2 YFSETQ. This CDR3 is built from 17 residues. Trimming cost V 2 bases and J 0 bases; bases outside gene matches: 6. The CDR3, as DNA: TGCGCCAGCAGCTTAGGGGCGGGAGGGAGCTCCTACAATGAGCAGTTCTTC. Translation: CASSLGAGGSSYNEQFF.

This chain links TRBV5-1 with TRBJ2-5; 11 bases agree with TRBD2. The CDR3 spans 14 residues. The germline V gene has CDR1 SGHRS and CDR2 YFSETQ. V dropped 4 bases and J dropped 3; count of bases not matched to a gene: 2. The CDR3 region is CASSTGLAEETQYF. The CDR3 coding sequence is TGCGCCAGCAGCACGGGACTAGCGGAAGAGACCCAGTACTTC.

The CDR3 DNA sequence: TGCAGCGTTGACCCTAGCGGGAGGGCCGGGGAGCTGTTTTTT. Its protein product is CSVDPSGRAGELFF. The V gene is TRBV29-1, the J gene TRBJ2-2; 12 bases line up with TRBD2. This CDR3 has 14 residues. The V gene's germline CDR1 is SQVTM and CDR2 ANQGSEA. V gave up 3 bases and J gave up 6 bases; unmatched junction bases: 2.

CDR3 protein: CASSVAVPTDTQYF. The CDR3 DNA sequence: TGTGCCAGTAGCGTAGCGGTTCCTACAGATACGCAGTATTTT. This chain joins TRBV19 and TRBJ2-3, with a tentative D call TRBD2 (6 bases). Germline values: CDR1 LNHDA, CDR2 SQIVND (reference sequence). This CDR3 is 14 amino acids long. Trimming left V 6 bases short and J 3 bases short, with 13 bases between.

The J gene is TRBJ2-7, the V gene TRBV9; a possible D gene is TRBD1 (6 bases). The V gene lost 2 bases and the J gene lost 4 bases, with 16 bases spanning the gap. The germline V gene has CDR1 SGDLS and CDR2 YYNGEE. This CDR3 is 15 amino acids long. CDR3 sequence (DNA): TGTGCCAGCAGCGTCAGATTCCGGGACACGTACGAGCAGTACGTC. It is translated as CASSVRFRDTYEQYV.

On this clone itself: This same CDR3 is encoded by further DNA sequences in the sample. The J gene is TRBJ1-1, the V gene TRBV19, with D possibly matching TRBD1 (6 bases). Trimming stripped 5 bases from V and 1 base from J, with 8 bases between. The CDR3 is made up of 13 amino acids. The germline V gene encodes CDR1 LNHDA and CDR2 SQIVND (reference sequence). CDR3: CASSRTANTEAFF. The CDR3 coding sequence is TGTGCCAGTAGTCGGACAGCGAACACTGAAGCTTTCTTT.

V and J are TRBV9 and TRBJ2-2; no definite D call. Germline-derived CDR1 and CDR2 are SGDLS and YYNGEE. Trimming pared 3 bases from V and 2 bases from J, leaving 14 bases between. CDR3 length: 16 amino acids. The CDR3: CASSAPGGDNTGELFF. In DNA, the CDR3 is TGTGCCAGCAGCGCCCCCGGCGGAGACAACACCGGGGAGCTGTTTTTT.

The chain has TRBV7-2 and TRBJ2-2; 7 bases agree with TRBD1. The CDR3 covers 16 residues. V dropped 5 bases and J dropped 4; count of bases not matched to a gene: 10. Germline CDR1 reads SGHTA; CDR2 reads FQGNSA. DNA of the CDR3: TGTGCCAGCAGCACCACTCCGGCAGGGGGCACCGGGGAGCTGTTTTTT. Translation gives CASSTTPAGGTGELFF.

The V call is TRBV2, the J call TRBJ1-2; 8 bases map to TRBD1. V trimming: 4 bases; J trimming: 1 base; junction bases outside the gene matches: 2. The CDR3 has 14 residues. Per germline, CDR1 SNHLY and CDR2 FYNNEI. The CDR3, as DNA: TGTGCCAGCAGTGGGGACAGGCTTAACTATGGCTACACCTTC. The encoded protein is CASSGDRLNYGYTF.

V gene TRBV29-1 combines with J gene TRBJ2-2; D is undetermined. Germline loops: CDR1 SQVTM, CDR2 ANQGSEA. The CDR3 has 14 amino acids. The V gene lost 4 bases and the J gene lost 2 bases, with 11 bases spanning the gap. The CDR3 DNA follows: TGCAGCGTTGCTTTGCAGGCAAACACCGGGGAGCTGTTTTTT. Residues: CSVALQANTGELFF.

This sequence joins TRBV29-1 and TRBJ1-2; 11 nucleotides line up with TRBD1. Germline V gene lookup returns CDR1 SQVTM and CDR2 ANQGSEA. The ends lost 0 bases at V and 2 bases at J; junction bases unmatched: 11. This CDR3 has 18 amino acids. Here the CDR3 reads CSVEDIEGQGGMNYGYTF. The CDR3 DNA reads TGCAGCGTTGAAGACATCGAGGGACAGGGGGGGATGAACTATGGCTACACCTTC.

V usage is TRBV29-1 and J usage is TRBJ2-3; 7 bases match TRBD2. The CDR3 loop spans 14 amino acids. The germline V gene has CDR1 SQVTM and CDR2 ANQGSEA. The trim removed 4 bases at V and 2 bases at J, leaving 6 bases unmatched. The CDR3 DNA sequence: TGCAGCGTTGTCGCGGGAGTTCTCACAGATACGCAGTATTTT. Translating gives CSVVAGVLTDTQYF.

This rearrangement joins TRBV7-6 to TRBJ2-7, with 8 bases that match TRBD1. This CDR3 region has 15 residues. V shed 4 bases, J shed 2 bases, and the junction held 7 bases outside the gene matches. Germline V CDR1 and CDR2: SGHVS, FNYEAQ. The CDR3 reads CASSYDRGRTYEQYF. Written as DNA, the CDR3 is TGTGCCAGCAGCTACGACAGGGGTCGCACCTACGAGCAGTACTTC.

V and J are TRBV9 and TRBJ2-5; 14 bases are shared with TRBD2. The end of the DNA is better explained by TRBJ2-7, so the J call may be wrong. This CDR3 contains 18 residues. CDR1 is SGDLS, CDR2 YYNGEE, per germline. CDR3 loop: CASSAEGLAGVSSYEQYF. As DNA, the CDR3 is TGTGCCAGCAGCGCAGAGGGACTAGCGGGAGTCAGTTCCTACGAGCAGTACTTC.

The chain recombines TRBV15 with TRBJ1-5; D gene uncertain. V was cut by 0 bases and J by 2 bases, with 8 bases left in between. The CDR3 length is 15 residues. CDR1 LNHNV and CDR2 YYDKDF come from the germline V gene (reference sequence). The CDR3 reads CATSRDLVGNQPQHF. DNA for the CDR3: TGTGCCACCAGCAGAGATCTAGTGGGCAATCAGCCCCAGCATTTT. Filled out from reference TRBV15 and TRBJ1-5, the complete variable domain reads DAMVIQNPRYQVTQFGKPVTLSCSQTLNHNVMYWYQQKSSQAPKLLFHYYDKDFNNEADTPDNFQSRRPNTSFCFLDIRSPGLGDTAMYLCATSRDLVGNQPQHFGDGTRLSIL.

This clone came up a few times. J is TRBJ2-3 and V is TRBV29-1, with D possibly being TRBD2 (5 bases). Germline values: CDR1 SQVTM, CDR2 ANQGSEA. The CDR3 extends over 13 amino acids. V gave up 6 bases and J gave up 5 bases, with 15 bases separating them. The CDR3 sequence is CSVRVSWGDTQYF. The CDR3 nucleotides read TGCAGCGTGCGGGTCTCGTGGGGAGATACGCAGTATTTT.

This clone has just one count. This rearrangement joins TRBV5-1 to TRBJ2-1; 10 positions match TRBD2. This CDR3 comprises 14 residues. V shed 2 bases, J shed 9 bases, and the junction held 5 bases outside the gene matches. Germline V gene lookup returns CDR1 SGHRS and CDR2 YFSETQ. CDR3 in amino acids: CASSLLAGSGEQFF. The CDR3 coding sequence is TGCGCCAGCAGCTTACTAGCGGGATCGGGTGAGCAGTTCTTC.

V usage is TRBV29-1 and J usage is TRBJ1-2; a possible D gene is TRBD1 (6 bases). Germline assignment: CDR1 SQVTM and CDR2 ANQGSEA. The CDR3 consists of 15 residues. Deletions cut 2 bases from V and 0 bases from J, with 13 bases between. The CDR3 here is CSVERQAITNYGYTF. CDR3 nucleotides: TGCAGCGTTGAAAGACAGGCCATTACTAACTATGGCTACACCTTC.

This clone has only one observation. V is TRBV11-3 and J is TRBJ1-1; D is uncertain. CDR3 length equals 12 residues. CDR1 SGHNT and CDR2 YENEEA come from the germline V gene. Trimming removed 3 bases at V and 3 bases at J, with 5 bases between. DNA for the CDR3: TGTGCCAGCAGCTTTGGGCACACTGAAGCTTTCTTT. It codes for CASSFGHTEAFF.

This CDR3 reads CASIGGDPSYEQYF. For the CDR3, the DNA is TGTGCCAGCATAGGGGGGGACCCCTCCTACGAGCAGTACTTC. The chain links TRBV6-1 to TRBJ2-7; maybe TRBD2 (7 bases). The CDR3 totals 14 residues. The germline gives CDR1 MNHNS, CDR2 SASEGT. Trimming cost V 7 bases and J 0 bases, with 13 bases left between them.

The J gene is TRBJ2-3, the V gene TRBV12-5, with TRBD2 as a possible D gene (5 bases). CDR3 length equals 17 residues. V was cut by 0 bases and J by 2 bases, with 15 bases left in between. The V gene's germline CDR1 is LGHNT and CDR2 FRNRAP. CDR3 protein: CASGLVLDFLLTDTQYF. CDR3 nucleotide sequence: TGTGCTAGTGGTTTGGTCCTGGACTTCCTACTCACAGATACGCAGTATTTT.

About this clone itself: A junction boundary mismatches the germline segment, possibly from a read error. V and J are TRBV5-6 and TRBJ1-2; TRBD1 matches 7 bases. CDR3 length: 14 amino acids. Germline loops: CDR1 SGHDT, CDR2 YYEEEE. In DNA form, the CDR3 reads TGTGCCGGCAGCTTGATACAGGGGAACTATGGCTACACCTTC. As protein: CAGSLIQGNYGYTF.

CDR3 sequence: CASSVRLAGNTGELFF. The CDR3 region has the DNA TGTGCCAGTAGTGTCCGACTAGCGGGTAACACCGGGGAGCTGTTTTTT. The V call is TRBV19, the J call TRBJ2-2; 10 bases are a match to TRBD2. The CDR3 covers 16 residues. Germline V gene data show CDR1 as LNHDA and CDR2 as SQIVND (reference sequence). V lost 5 bases, J lost 2 bases, and 5 bases stayed unmatched.

CDR3 amino acids: CASSLTEGIQYF. Written as DNA, the CDR3 is TGTGCCAGCAGCCTGACCGAGGGCATTCAGTACTTC. This chain joins TRBV7-9 and TRBJ2-4, with a weak D call TRBD2 (5 bases). V shed 5 bases and J shed 9 bases, with 11 bases lying between them. The CDR3 consists of 12 residues. Germline loops: CDR1 SEHNR, CDR2 FQNEAQ (reference sequence).

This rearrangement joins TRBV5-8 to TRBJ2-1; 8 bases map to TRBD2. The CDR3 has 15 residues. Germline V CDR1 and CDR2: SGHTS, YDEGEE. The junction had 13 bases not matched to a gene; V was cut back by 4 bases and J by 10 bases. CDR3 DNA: TGTGCCAGCAGCGTGATGGGACTAGGCCCTCCGGAGCAGTTCTTC. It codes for CASSVMGLGPPEQFF. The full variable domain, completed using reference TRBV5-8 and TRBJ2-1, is EAGVTQSPTHLIKTRGQQATLRCSPISGHTSVYWYQQALGLGLQFLLWYDEGEERNRGNFPPRFSGRQFPNYSSELNVNALELEDSALYLCASSVMGLGPPEQFFGPGTRLTVL.

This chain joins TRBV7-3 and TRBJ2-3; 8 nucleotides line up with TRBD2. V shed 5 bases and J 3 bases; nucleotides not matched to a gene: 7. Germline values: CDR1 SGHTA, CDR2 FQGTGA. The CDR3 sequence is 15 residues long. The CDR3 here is CASSPVGTRTDTQYF. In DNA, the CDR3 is TGTGCCAGCAGCCCGGTGGGGACTAGAACAGATACGCAGTATTTT.